The present T cell receptor beta chain was sequenced within a study of cytomegalovirus exposure and HLA in healthy donors. Study-level points and caveats: Most of the TCR beta V segments (in an earlier analysis) were productive either about 87% or about 30% of the time. A later analysis revealed that TCR association rates differed between HLA loci, peaking at DRB1 and bottoming out at HLA-C.

PCR used 60 Vbeta primers and 13 Jbeta primers. The protocol was immunoSEQ multiplex PCR, while the TCRdb copy is restricted to in-frame clones and leaves out a portion. The sample yields about 110,000 clones, over 15% seen once. Unmatched junction bases numbered 4, after V lost 4 bases and J lost 2 bases. The CDR3 length is 14 residues. The germline gives CDR1 LGHNA, CDR2 YNFKEQ. Regarding this clone: As yet, its antigen is unknown.

This clonotype was sampled from a woman aged 18-29 years in good health and CMV-seronegative. This sequence joins TRBV4-2 and TRBJ2-5, with TRBD1 matching 7 bases. Sequences were obtained from PBMCs. CDR3 protein: CASSPGTVQETQYF. CDR3 coding DNA: TGTGCCAGCAGCCCAGGGACAGTACAAGAGACCCAGTACTTC.